This entry describes one TCR beta chain. The record originates from a study of cytotoxic CD8 clonotypes in ibrutinib-treated CLL. Libraries were prepared by immunoSEQ multiplex PCR; TCRdb keeps only in-frame clonotypes and omits some of them. The sample holds under 200,000 clones, 81% seen once. The TCR originated in a human donor with chronic lymphocytic leukemia. The specimen comprised PBMCs, sampled after 12 months of ibrutinib treatment.

This CDR3 is CASRPLTSGGLNEQFF. CDR3 DNA sequence: TGTGCCAGCAGACCACTGACTAGCGGGGGACTCAATGAGCAGTTCTTC. The gene calls are TRBV5-4 and TRBJ2-1; TRBD2 matches 12 bases. CDR1 and CDR2 (germline): SGHNT, YYREEE (reference sequence). CDR3 size: 16 residues. The J segment lost 6 bases and the V segment lost 5 bases, leaving 9 bases of the junction unmatched.